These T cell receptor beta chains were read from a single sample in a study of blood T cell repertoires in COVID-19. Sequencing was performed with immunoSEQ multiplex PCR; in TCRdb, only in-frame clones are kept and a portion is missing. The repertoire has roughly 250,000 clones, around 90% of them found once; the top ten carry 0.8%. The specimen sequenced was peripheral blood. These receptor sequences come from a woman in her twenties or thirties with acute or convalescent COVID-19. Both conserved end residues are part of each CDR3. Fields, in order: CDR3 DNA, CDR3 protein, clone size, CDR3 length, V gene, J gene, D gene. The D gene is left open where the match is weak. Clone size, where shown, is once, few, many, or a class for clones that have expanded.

DNA: TGTGCCAGCAGCTCGTTGGACAGTGGAACTAACTATGGCTACACCTTC
CDR3: CASSSLDSGTNYGYTF
size: few
length: 16
V: TRBV27
J: TRBJ1-2
D: -

DNA: TGCGCCAGCAGCCAAGATTCCCTTAGCTCCTACAATGAGCAGTTCTTC
CDR3: CASSQDSLSSYNEQFF
size: -
length: 16
V: TRBV4-3
J: TRBJ2-1
D: -

DNA: TGCAGCGTTTTTGACGGGAGCTACGAGCAGTACTTC
CDR3: CSVFDGSYEQYF
size: -
length: 12
V: TRBV29-1
J: TRBJ2-7
D: -

DNA: TGTGCCAGCAGTGAATGGGGCAACTTGGACGAGCAGTACTTC
CDR3: CASSEWGNLDEQYF
size: -
length: 14
V: TRBV6-1
J: TRBJ2-7
D: -

DNA: TGTGCCAGCAGGGGGCAAGGGAGCAATCAGCCCCAGCATTTT
CDR3: CASRGQGSNQPQHF
size: -
length: 14
V: TRBV6-5
J: TRBJ1-5
D: -

DNA: TGTGCCAGCAGTTTGAGTGCCTACGAGCAGTACTTC
CDR3: CASSLSAYEQYF
size: -
length: 12
V: TRBV12-3/TRBV12-4
J: TRBJ2-7
D: -

DNA: TGCGCCAGCTGCGACAGGGGGCTGCTTGACAATCAGCCCCAGCATTTT
CDR3: CASCDRGLLDNQPQHF
size: -
length: 16
V: TRBV10-2
J: TRBJ1-5
D: TRBD1

DNA: TGTGCCAGCAGGACGGGGGGTCAGCCCCAGCATTTT
CDR3: CASRTGGQPQHF
size: -
length: 12
V: TRBV27
J: TRBJ1-5
D: -

DNA: TGTGCCAGCAGCGTAGGAGGTAGGGGACTTCCAGATACGCAGTATTTT
CDR3: CASSVGGRGLPDTQYF
size: -
length: 16
V: TRBV9
J: TRBJ2-3
D: -

DNA: TGTGCCAGCAGTTTGTTAGCCCAAGAGACCCAGTACTTC
CDR3: CASSLLAQETQYF
size: -
length: 13
V: TRBV12-3/TRBV12-4
J: TRBJ2-5
D: -

DNA: TGTGCCAGCAGCTCACAACTACAGGGGTTTGGGGATACGCAGTATTTT
CDR3: CASSSQLQGFGDTQYF
size: -
length: 16
V: TRBV7-9
J: TRBJ2-3
D: TRBD1

DNA: TGCAGCGTTCAGGATTTCTCCTACAATGAGCAGTTCTTC
CDR3: CSVQDFSYNEQFF
size: -
length: 13
V: TRBV29-1
J: TRBJ2-1
D: -

DNA: TGTGCCAGCAGTGACAGGGGGCTATGGAGTCAGCCCCAGCATTTT
CDR3: CASSDRGLWSQPQHF
size: few
length: 15
V: TRBV2
J: TRBJ1-5
D: TRBD1

DNA: TGCGCCAGCAGCCCGACAGGGGGGTATGGCTACACCTTC
CDR3: CASSPTGGYGYTF
size: -
length: 13
V: TRBV4-3
J: TRBJ1-2
D: TRBD1

DNA: TGTGCCAGCAGTGAGACTCTGGGGACTAGCGGATTCACAGATACGCAGTATTTT
CDR3: CASSETLGTSGFTDTQYF
size: -
length: 18
V: TRBV27
J: TRBJ2-3
D: TRBD2

DNA: TGTGCCAGCAGCGTACAGGTTGGGAGAAATGAAAAACTGTTTTTT
CDR3: CASSVQVGRNEKLFF
size: once
length: 15
V: TRBV9
J: TRBJ1-4
D: -

DNA: TGTGCCAGCAGCTTGGAGGTGTGGGCCACCTACAATGAGCAGTTCTTC
CDR3: CASSLEVWATYNEQFF
size: many
length: 16
V: TRBV5-4
J: TRBJ2-1
D: -

DNA: TGCACCAGCAATCCGGGACTCAACACCGGGGAGCTGTTTTTT
CDR3: CTSNPGLNTGELFF
size: -
length: 14
V: TRBV1
J: TRBJ2-2
D: -

DNA: TGTGCCAGCAGGCCCGGGGGGACTTACACCGGGGAGCTGTTTTTT
CDR3: CASRPGGTYTGELFF
size: -
length: 15
V: TRBV6-5
J: TRBJ2-2
D: TRBD2

DNA: TGTGCCTGGACTGAACAGGGTGACTATGGCTACACCTTC
CDR3: CAWTEQGDYGYTF
size: -
length: 13
V: TRBV30
J: TRBJ1-2
D: -

DNA: TGTGCCTGGAGCGGAGCCAGGGCGCATGGCTACACCTTC
CDR3: CAWSGARAHGYTF
size: -
length: 13
V: TRBV30
J: TRBJ1-2
D: -

DNA: TGTGCCAGCAGCTTAGGAGGTACCTATGGCTACACCTTC
CDR3: CASSLGGTYGYTF
size: few
length: 13
V: TRBV11-2
J: TRBJ1-2
D: -

DNA: TGTGCCAGCAGGCTTTCTGGGACTAGCGGGAACTACGAGCAGTACTTC
CDR3: CASRLSGTSGNYEQYF
size: -
length: 16
V: TRBV7-8
J: TRBJ2-7
D: TRBD2

DNA: TGTGCCAGCAGATTACAGGGTTCCTACGAGCAGTACTTC
CDR3: CASRLQGSYEQYF
size: -
length: 13
V: TRBV7-2
J: TRBJ2-7
D: -

DNA: TGTGCCACCAGTGATTTGCAGGTGGGGGGGGTATCTACCTACGAGCAGTACTTC
CDR3: CATSDLQVGGVSTYEQYF
size: -
length: 18
V: TRBV24-1
J: TRBJ2-7
D: TRBD2

DNA: TGTGCCAGCAGCGGGACTAGCGGGAGGGCCGCGAAGACCCAGTACTTC
CDR3: CASSGTSGRAAKTQYF
size: -
length: 16
V: TRBV7-9
J: TRBJ2-5
D: TRBD2

DNA: TGTGCCAGCTCACCACAACAGGGGGCTTCGAACACTGAAGCTTTCTTT
CDR3: CASSPQQGASNTEAFF
size: -
length: 16
V: TRBV18
J: TRBJ1-1
D: TRBD1

DNA: TGTGCCAGCAGCTCGCGGTACAGCAATCAGCCCCAGCATTTT
CDR3: CASSSRYSNQPQHF
size: -
length: 14
V: TRBV9
J: TRBJ1-5
D: -

DNA: TGTGCCAGCTCGCCGACGGGTCGTGAGCAGTACTTC
CDR3: CASSPTGREQYF
size: -
length: 12
V: TRBV18
J: TRBJ2-7
D: -

DNA: TGTGCCAGCAGTCCCGGCACCACAGGGGGCACTGAAGCTTTCTTT
CDR3: CASSPGTTGGTEAFF
size: -
length: 15
V: TRBV6-4
J: TRBJ1-1
D: TRBD1

DNA: TGTGCCACCAGCAGAGGCGGCATCAATCAGCCCCAGCATTTT
CDR3: CATSRGGINQPQHF
size: -
length: 14
V: TRBV15
J: TRBJ1-5
D: -

DNA: TGTGCCAGCAGTTACAGGGCCCACTACGAGCAGTACTTC
CDR3: CASSYRAHYEQYF
size: -
length: 13
V: TRBV27
J: TRBJ2-7
D: -

DNA: TGTGCCAGCAGTTTATTCCCCAGGCCTGTAAGCACAGATACGCAGTATTTT
CDR3: CASSLFPRPVSTDTQYF
size: once
length: 17
V: TRBV27
J: TRBJ2-3
D: -

DNA: TGCAGCGTTGTTGTAGGGGAATTGAGAGGAAAACTGTTTTTT
CDR3: CSVVVGELRGKLFF
size: -
length: 14
V: TRBV29-1
J: TRBJ1-4
D: -

DNA: TGTGCCAGTAGCGGTAGCGGCTACAATGAGCAGTTCTTC
CDR3: CASSGSGYNEQFF
size: -
length: 13
V: TRBV7-3
J: TRBJ2-1
D: -

DNA: TGTGCCAGCAGCCTAGTTGGCGGGAGCACAGATACGCAGTATTTT
CDR3: CASSLVGGSTDTQYF
size: -
length: 15
V: TRBV14
J: TRBJ2-3
D: -

DNA: TGTGCCAGCAGCTTGAGAGGGTACGGTCGAAACACCATATATTTT
CDR3: CASSLRGYGRNTIYF
size: few
length: 15
V: TRBV5-6
J: TRBJ1-3
D: -

DNA: TGTGCCAGCAGCTTAGGTCAGGGGCCGATAAAAAACATTCAGTACTTC
CDR3: CASSLGQGPIKNIQYF
size: -
length: 16
V: TRBV7-2
J: TRBJ2-4
D: -

DNA: TGTGCCAGCAGTGATGTTCTTTGGGACGGGACAGGGCACAACGAGCAGTACTTC
CDR3: CASSDVLWDGTGHNEQYF
size: -
length: 18
V: TRBV25-1
J: TRBJ2-7
D: TRBD1

DNA: TGTGCCAGCAGCTTAAGCAGGGAGGGCATTCAGTACTTC
CDR3: CASSLSREGIQYF
size: -
length: 13
V: TRBV7-2
J: TRBJ2-4
D: TRBD2

DNA: TGTGCCAGTAGTACAGAGACAGGTCCGCACGGGGAGCTGTTTTTT
CDR3: CASSTETGPHGELFF
size: -
length: 15
V: TRBV19
J: TRBJ2-2
D: -

DNA: TGTGCCAGCAGTTATTCCGACGGGGTATCCTACGAGCAGTACTTC
CDR3: CASSYSDGVSYEQYF
size: few
length: 15
V: TRBV6-5
J: TRBJ2-7
D: -

DNA: TGTGCCAGTAGTCCTAAATTACCGGGACATAAAGCTTTCTTT
CDR3: CASSPKLPGHKAFF
size: -
length: 14
V: TRBV19
J: TRBJ1-1
D: -

DNA: TGTGCCAGCAACCAGTTGGGTGGGGGCTTGCGTGGCGGGGAGCTGTTTTTT
CDR3: CASNQLGGGLRGGELFF
size: -
length: 17
V: TRBV7-2
J: TRBJ2-2
D: -

DNA: TGTGCCAGCAGCTTGGGGGTAGGGGGAAATCAGCCCCAGCATTTT
CDR3: CASSLGVGGNQPQHF
size: once
length: 15
V: TRBV7-2
J: TRBJ1-5
D: -

DNA: TGTGCCAGTAGTATAGATGGACAAGGGAATCAGCCCCAGCATTTT
CDR3: CASSIDGQGNQPQHF
size: -
length: 15
V: TRBV19
J: TRBJ1-5
D: -

DNA: TGTGCCACTAGAGAGACTAGCGCGACAGATACGCAGTATTTT
CDR3: CATRETSATDTQYF
size: -
length: 14
V: TRBV24-1
J: TRBJ2-3
D: TRBD2

DNA: TGTGCCTGGAGTCAACCGGGACTAGGGACCTGGGGTACGCAGTATTTT
CDR3: CAWSQPGLGTWGTQYF
size: -
length: 16
V: TRBV30
J: TRBJ2-3
D: TRBD2

DNA: TGTGCCAGTAGGCGAAATTCGGCGGGGACGGGAGAGCAGTACTTC
CDR3: CASRRNSAGTGEQYF
size: -
length: 15
V: TRBV19
J: TRBJ2-7
D: -

DNA: TGTGCCAGCAGTTACCAGGGGGCCCAGAACACCGGGGAGCTGTTTTTT
CDR3: CASSYQGAQNTGELFF
size: -
length: 16
V: TRBV6-6
J: TRBJ2-2
D: TRBD1

DNA: TGTGCCAGCAGCGTAACGGTCTCGGTTGCAGGGGGCGTCGGTGGCTACACCTTC
CDR3: CASSVTVSVAGGVGGYTF
size: -
length: 18
V: TRBV9
J: TRBJ1-2
D: TRBD1

DNA: TGTGCCAGCAGCAAAAAAGCGACAGGGGATCACACCGGGGAGCTGTTTTTT
CDR3: CASSKKATGDHTGELFF
size: -
length: 17
V: TRBV9
J: TRBJ2-2
D: TRBD1

DNA: TGTGCCAGCAGGGTCGGGGACGAGCAGTACTTC
CDR3: CASRVGDEQYF
size: -
length: 11
V: TRBV6-5
J: TRBJ2-7
D: -